These 9 T cell receptor beta chains share one sample of origin, sequenced in a study of OX40 agonist ivuxolimab in advanced cancers. Data came from immunoSEQ multiplex PCR; TCRdb stores just in-frame clones and leaves some out. This table holds tens of thousands of clones, roughly 84% found once. The starting material was CD4+ or CD8+ T cells sorted from blood, obtained in a trial of the OX40 agonist ivuxolimab. The receptors come from an adult with an advanced solid tumor such as melanoma, head and neck, liver or kidney cancer.

This chain connects TRBV18 to TRBJ2-5; 8 nucleotides line up with TRBD1. V shed 3 bases, J shed 4 bases, and the junction held 4 bases outside the gene matches. CDR3 length equals 14 residues. Germline CDR1 KGHSH, CDR2 LQKENI. The CDR3 DNA is TGTGCCAGCTCACCCTCAGGGGGCGCAGAGACCCAGTACTTC. Amino acids: CASSPSGGAETQYF.

V is TRBV5-1 and J is TRBJ2-2; TRBD2 is a possible D gene (5 bases). The CDR3 is made up of 15 amino acids. With 6 bases removed from V and 3 bases from J, the gap between germline ends came to 15 bases. Germline CDR1 and CDR2: SGHRS and YFSETQ. CDR3 in amino acids: CASNPAPEDTGELFF. CDR3 in DNA: TGCGCCAGCAATCCGGCTCCGGAGGACACCGGGGAGCTGTTTTTT.

The CDR3 loop reads CASSGGLAGNLDTGELFF. Here the CDR3 DNA reads TGTGCCAGCAGTGGGGGGCTAGCGGGAAATCTGGACACCGGGGAGCTGTTTTTT. The chain employs TRBV9 and TRBJ2-2, with 9 bases that match TRBD2. V was clipped by 5 bases and J by 3 bases; unmatched bases: 14. The CDR3 length is 18 residues. Germline loops: CDR1 SGDLS, CDR2 YYNGEE.

This chain joins TRBV14 and TRBJ2-3; the match to TRBD2 covers 14 bases. Germline lookup yields CDR1 SGHDN and CDR2 FVKESK. The CDR3 sequence is 15 residues long. The V segment lost 4 bases and the J segment 7 bases; nucleotides outside the gene matches: 4. The CDR3 here is CASSPGLAGGNTQYF. DNA of the CDR3: TGTGCCAGCAGCCCCGGACTAGCGGGGGGTAATACGCAGTATTTT.

This clone was counted only a few times. The rearrangement uses TRBV18 and TRBJ1-5; no firm D call. Germline V CDR1 and CDR2: KGHSH, LQKENI. The V gene lost 1 base and the J gene lost 5 bases, with 6 bases spanning the gap. CDR3 length: 13 residues. CDR3 sequence reads: CASSPQGDQPQHF. The DNA of the CDR3 is TGTGCCAGCTCACCACAGGGTGATCAGCCCCAGCATTTT.

This chain joins TRBV9 and TRBJ2-3; the match to TRBD2 covers 8 bases. CDR3 length equals 15 residues. In germline, CDR1 is SGDLS, CDR2 YYNGEE. The ends lost 0 bases at V and 5 bases at J; junction bases unmatched: 5. The CDR3 protein is CASSVAGGPIDTQYF. Here the CDR3 DNA reads TGTGCCAGCAGCGTAGCGGGAGGGCCCATAGATACGCAGTATTTT.

The chain carries TRBV6-1 and TRBJ1-3; D remains ambiguous. The CDR3 covers 14 residues. Germline CDR1 and CDR2: MNHNS and SASEGT. V shed 2 bases and J shed 2 bases, with 7 bases lying between them. The CDR3 DNA sequence: TGTGCCAGCAGTGAACTTAGGGCTGGAAACACCATATATTTT. Translation gives CASSELRAGNTIYF.

A single count supports this clone. The V gene is TRBV27, the J gene TRBJ2-1; the match to TRBD2 covers 16 bases. Trimming cost V 6 bases and J 8 bases; bases outside gene matches: 10. The CDR3 has 17 amino acids. Germline lookup yields CDR1 MNHEY and CDR2 SMNVEV (reference sequence). The CDR3 region has the DNA TGTGCCAGCAGCCGGATTCTCGGGACTAGCGGGAGGGATGAGCAGTTCTTC. Translated: CASSRILGTSGRDEQFF.

This chain links TRBV5-5 with TRBJ1-2; 7 nucleotides agree with TRBD1. Trimming at V came to 2 bases and at J to 3 bases, leaving 13 bases not matched to a gene. Germline V gene data show CDR1 as SGHKS and CDR2 as YYEKEE (reference sequence). The CDR3 runs 17 residues. The CDR3 protein is CASSFGSYGTEYYGYTF. DNA of the CDR3: TGTGCCAGCAGCTTTGGTTCGTATGGGACAGAATACTATGGCTACACCTTC.